Listed here are 3 T cell receptor beta chains from one sample, sequenced in a study of regulatory T cells in long-lasting Graves disease. Building of the TCR beta libraries involved iRepertoire HTBI primers and Arm-PCR of CDR3 regions. TCRdb re-called the multiplex PCR reads through MiXCR, storing one row per CDR3 protein. The profile shows approximately 460,000 distinct CDR3 sequences, about 15% of them singletons. As for time point: newly diagnosed GD, antithyroid drugs for less than 3 months. PBMC-derived RNA was used for the TCR library. This sample was shared with a second study, whose subject was T cells in Graves' hyperthyroidism and ophthalmopathy.

Sequencing was performed on peripheral blood mononuclear cells (PBMCs), taken at new diagnosis, from a patient treated with antithyroid drugs. These receptors were taken from a woman aged 25 to 39 with Graves disease.

This clonotype appeared many times. The CDR3 is CASSYQEAGANVLTF. Written as DNA, the CDR3 is TGTGCCAGCAGTTACCAAGAGGCTGGGGCCAACGTCCTGACTTTC. This chain uses TRBV6-5 with TRBJ2-6; D is undetermined. Per the germline V gene, CDR1 is MNHEY and CDR2 is SVGAGI. Trimming removed 2 bases from V and 2 bases from J, with 7 bases in between. This CDR3 contains 15 residues.

This clonotype was counted only a few times. The rearrangement uses TRBV29-1 and TRBJ1-1; a weak D match, TRBD1 (5 bases). V lost 6 bases to trimming and J lost 1 base, with 12 bases between them. Germline-derived CDR1 and CDR2 are SQVTM and ANQGSEA. This CDR3 has 13 residues. The CDR3 loop is CSVSGRANTEAFF. For the CDR3, the DNA is TGCAGCGTAAGCGGCAGGGCGAACACTGAAGCTTTCTTT.

This clonotype has more than one count but fewer than ten. This chain links TRBV28 with TRBJ2-2, with D uncertain. The CDR3 extends over 14 amino acids. Germline V CDR1 and CDR2: MDHEN, SYDVKM. Trimming stripped 2 bases from V and 6 bases from J, with 10 bases between. The CDR3 loop reads CASSLDPRSGELFF. For the CDR3, the DNA is TGTGCCAGCAGTTTAGATCCTAGATCCGGGGAGCTGTTTTTT. The complete variable domain, with remaining parts taken from reference TRBV28 and TRBJ2-2, reads DVKVTQSSRYLVKRTGEKVFLECVQDMDHENMFWYRQDPGLGLRLIYFSYDVKMKEKGDIPEGYSVSREKKERFSLILESASTNQTSMYLCASSLDPRSGELFFGEGSRLTVL.